Each of the 10 T cell receptor beta chains below was sequenced from the same sample in a study of T-cell memory formation after mild COVID-19. TCRdb recomputed calls from the 5' RACE reads with MiXCR, one row per CDR3 protein. The data show approximately 260,000 distinct CDR3 sequences, with over 15% seen just once and 20% to 25% held by the top ten. The sequenced sample consisted of PBMCs or a T cell subset sorted from them (not recorded which). These receptors came from a man aged 18-30 years who had mild COVID-19 (a few samples of this study predate the infection). Cell type and time point are not known.

This clonotype has a count of ten or more. The chain has TRBV3-1 and TRBJ2-3, with 11 bases matching TRBD1. The CDR3 runs 17 residues. Germline lookup yields CDR1 LGHDT and CDR2 YNNKEL (reference sequence). J lost 6 bases, V lost 6 bases, and 14 bases had no gene match. CDR3 DNA: TGTGCCAGCAGTCTTGGGTCCCGGACAGGGGGCGAGGATACGCAGTATTTT. Protein product: CASSLGSRTGGEDTQYF.

There are a few counts of this clonotype. The chain employs TRBV10-3 and TRBJ2-7; TRBD1 aligns across 11 bases. With V trimmed by 6 bases and J by 2 bases, 6 bases remained unmatched. CDR1 ENHRY and CDR2 SYGVKD come from the germline V gene. This CDR3 has 15 residues. CDR3 sequence: CAISRPGQGAYEQYF. The CDR3 DNA is TGTGCCATCAGCCGACCGGGACAGGGGGCCTACGAGCAGTACTTC.

The chain uses TRBV4-3 and TRBJ2-1; D gene unclear. The V and J ends lost 0 bases and 6 bases respectively, with 9 bases between them. The germline V gene has CDR1 LGHNA and CDR2 YSLEER. The CDR3 runs 14 residues. CDR3 amino acids: CASSQDGFINEQFF. Written as DNA, the CDR3 is TGCGCCAGCAGCCAAGATGGGTTTATCAATGAGCAGTTCTTC.

This clonotype came up many times. This chain links TRBV3-1 with TRBJ2-2, with D hard to call. Per germline, CDR1 LGHDT and CDR2 YNNKEL (reference sequence). V was clipped by 6 bases and J by 0 bases, with 14 bases between them. The CDR3 has 16 residues. CDR3: CASSPTVSTNTGELFF. As DNA, the CDR3 is TGTGCCAGCAGTCCGACCGTGTCCACGAACACCGGGGAGCTGTTTTTT.

V gene TRBV7-9 combines with J gene TRBJ1-1, with D uncertain. V lost 5 bases and J lost 9, with 13 bases in between. CDR3 length: 12 amino acids. The V gene's germline CDR1 is SEHNR and CDR2 FQNEAQ (reference sequence). The CDR3 here is CASSLTRSQAFF. In DNA form, the CDR3 reads TGTGCCAGCAGCCTGACACGCAGCCAAGCTTTCTTT.

V usage is TRBV6-5 and J usage is TRBJ1-5; a weak D match, TRBD1 (5 bases). The ends were cut back, 5 bases at V and 3 bases at J, with 11 bases in the middle. CDR3 length: 14 residues. The germline gives CDR1 MNHEY, CDR2 SVGAGI. This CDR3 is CASSVQGNNQPQHF. DNA of the CDR3: TGTGCCAGCAGTGTTCAGGGCAACAATCAGCCCCAGCATTTT.

J is TRBJ2-5 and V is TRBV2; D gene unclear. The CDR3 has 11 residues. The germline V and J ends were trimmed by 3 bases and 7 bases, with 6 bases remaining between them. Germline V gene lookup returns CDR1 SNHLY and CDR2 FYNNEI. The CDR3 protein is CASSEELTQYF. Here the CDR3 DNA reads TGTGCCAGCAGTGAGGAACTGACCCAGTACTTC.

The gene calls are TRBV20-1 and TRBJ2-3, with 7 bases aligning to TRBD2. The junction had 12 bases not matched to a gene; V was cut back by 5 bases and J by 4 bases. CDR1 DFQATT and CDR2 SNEGSKA come from the germline V gene (reference sequence). The CDR3 sequence is 15 residues long. The CDR3 region has the DNA TGCAGTGCTCCTCGGCCAGCGGGGAACGCAGATACGCAGTATTTT. This gives the protein CSAPRPAGNADTQYF.

This clonotype has a handful of counts. V and J are TRBV18 and TRBJ2-1; D gene unclear. This CDR3 is 15 amino acids long. CDR1 is KGHSH and CDR2 is LQKENI in the germline V gene. Trimming removed 3 bases at V and 0 bases at J, with 9 bases between. CDR3 in amino acids: CASSPRPASYNEQFF. DNA of the CDR3: TGTGCCAGCTCACCGAGGCCGGCCTCCTACAATGAGCAGTTCTTC.

The chain carries TRBV11-2 and TRBJ2-5; a weak D match, TRBD2 (6 bases). Germline V gives CDR1 SGHAT, CDR2 FQNNGV. Trimming took 5 bases from V and 0 from J, leaving 16 bases between them. The CDR3 has 16 residues. CDR3 amino acids: CASSHRRDPYQETQYF. CDR3 bases: TGTGCCAGCAGCCATAGGCGGGACCCGTACCAAGAGACCCAGTACTTC.